This T cell receptor (beta chain) was sequenced for a study of regulatory T cells in long-lasting Graves disease (dated by TCRdb to about 2021). Regarding the complete study: Persistent Graves' disease was defined as persistently positive TSH receptor autoantibodies together with antithyroid drug treatment for over 5 years. A total of roughly 35 samples underwent TCR sequencing: about 13 from persistent and about 20 from newly diagnosed Graves' disease patients. This study used TCR sequencing and RNA sequencing of peripheral blood to compare persistent Graves' disease patients against newly diagnosed Graves' disease patients. The study took place in China and was registered as a clinical trial. In the clinical cohort, patients with persistent Graves' disease had used antithyroid drugs for an average of roughly 10 years.

Sample time point, as interpreted from the label and publication: persistent/refractory GD, antithyroid drugs over 5 years with positive TRAb. RNA was extracted from PBMCs in TRIzol for both TCR sequencing and RNA sequencing. The diagnosis of Graves' disease followed American Thyroid Association guidelines. Recruitment of patients was carried out at an endocrinology department in Xi'an, China. Each patient gave roughly 10 milliliters of peripheral blood, collected in an EDTA anticoagulant tube. PBMCs were isolated by Ficoll Paque Plus density gradient separation without further T cell sorting. An Agilent 2100 Bioanalyzer and agarose gel were used to check RNA quality, and a NanoDrop 2000 was used to measure RNA concentration. The research as a whole found: The authors acknowledged the small sample size as a limitation that may reduce accuracy. Only peripheral blood was studied, because thyroid tissue, the primary lesion, was inaccessible. Persistent Graves' disease patients showed lower TCR Shannon entropy and fewer highly expanded clones than newly diagnosed patients, suggesting clonal expansion. Only the TCR beta chain was sequenced and analyzed. Patients with persistent disease shared more public clonotypes (about 2,500) than newly diagnosed patients did (around 930).

About this clonotype: Its antigen has not been determined. Being one base from a much bigger clone, this may be a read error.

Receptors were amplified or captured by multiplex PCR. TCRdb names Illumina HiSeq 4000 as the instrument used. CDR3 regions were amplified by Arm-PCR with iRepertoire HTBI primers to construct TCR beta libraries. PCR products were gel purified before sequencing. Concerning the study's data processing: Across samples, 60 to 75 TRBV and 13 to 15 TRBJ segments were identified and used for gene usage analysis of CDR3 amino acid clonotypes. Filtered high-quality paired reads were merged into contigs using COPE and FqMerger. BLAST was used to align contigs to the IMGT TRBV, TRBD and TRBJ reference genes, and CDR3 was defined following IMGT. Any clonotype with a frequency above 0.1% was counted as a highly expanded clone. Shannon entropy was used to measure repertoire diversity, and the Gini coefficient was used to measure V-J evenness. Public clonotypes were defined as clonotypes shared by more than one individual. TCRdb reprocessing: public reads trimmed at Q25 with fastp, clones called with MiXCR, in-frame beta chains kept. When rows share a CDR3 protein, they turn into one entry using the most common DNA and genes. TCRdb assigned the V and J calls; the authors' analysis was not used. The table for this sample lists 600,000 to 800,000 distinct CDR3 sequences; around 30% of them were counted only once. Of the sample, roughly 41% falls within the top ten clones.

The sequenced sample was peripheral blood mononuclear cells (PBMCs), obtained when the disease was refractory, from a patient treated with antithyroid drugs. The clonotype was recovered from a female donor with Graves disease.

Read as DNA, the sequence is TGTGCCAGCGGCTTAGATCGGCTAGCGACCTACGAGCAGTACTTC. Its coded protein is CASGLDRLATYEQYF. The chain links TRBV11-2 with TRBJ2-7; TRBD2 might be the D gene, on 6 matching bases. From the cysteine through the phenylalanine, the CDR3 covers 15 amino acids. Only the CDR3 DNA is retained, 45 bases long and in frame from the first base. The germline V gene gives CDR1 as SGHAT and CDR2 as FQNNGV.